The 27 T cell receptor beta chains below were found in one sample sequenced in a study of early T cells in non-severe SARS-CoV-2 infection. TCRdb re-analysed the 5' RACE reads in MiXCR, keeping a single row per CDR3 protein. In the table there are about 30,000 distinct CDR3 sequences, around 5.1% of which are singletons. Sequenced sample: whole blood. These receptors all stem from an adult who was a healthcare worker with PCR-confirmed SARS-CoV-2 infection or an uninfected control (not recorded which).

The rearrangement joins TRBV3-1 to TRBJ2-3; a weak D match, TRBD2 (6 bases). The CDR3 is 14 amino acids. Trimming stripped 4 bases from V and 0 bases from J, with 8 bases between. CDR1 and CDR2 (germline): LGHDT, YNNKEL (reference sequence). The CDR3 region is CASSPRGSTDTQYF. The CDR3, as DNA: TGTGCCAGCAGCCCCCGGGGGAGCACAGATACGCAGTATTTT.

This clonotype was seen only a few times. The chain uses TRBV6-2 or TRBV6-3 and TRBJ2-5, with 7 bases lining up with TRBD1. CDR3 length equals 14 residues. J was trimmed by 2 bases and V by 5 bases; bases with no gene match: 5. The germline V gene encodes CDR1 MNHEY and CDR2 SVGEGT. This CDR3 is CASSLNRGQETQYF. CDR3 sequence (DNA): TGTGCCAGCAGTCTGAACAGGGGACAAGAGACCCAGTACTTC.

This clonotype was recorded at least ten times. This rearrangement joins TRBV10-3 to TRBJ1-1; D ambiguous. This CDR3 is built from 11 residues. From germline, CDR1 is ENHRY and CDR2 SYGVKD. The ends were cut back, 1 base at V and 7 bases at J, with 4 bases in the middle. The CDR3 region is CAISEFGEAFF. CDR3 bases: TGTGCCATCAGTGAGTTCGGTGAAGCTTTCTTT.

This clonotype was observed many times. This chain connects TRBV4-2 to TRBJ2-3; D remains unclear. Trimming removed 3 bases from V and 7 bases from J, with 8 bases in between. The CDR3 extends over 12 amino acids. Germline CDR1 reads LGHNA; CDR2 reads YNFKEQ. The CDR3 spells CASSQGRYTQYF. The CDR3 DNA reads TGTGCCAGCAGCCAGGGAAGGTATACGCAGTATTTT.

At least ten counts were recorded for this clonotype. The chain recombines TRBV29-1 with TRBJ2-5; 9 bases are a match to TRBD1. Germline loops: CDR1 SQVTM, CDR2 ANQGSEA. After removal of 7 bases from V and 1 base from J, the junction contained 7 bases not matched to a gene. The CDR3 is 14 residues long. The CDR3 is CSAMGQGLQETQYF. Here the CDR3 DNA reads TGCAGCGCAATGGGACAGGGACTCCAAGAGACCCAGTACTTC.

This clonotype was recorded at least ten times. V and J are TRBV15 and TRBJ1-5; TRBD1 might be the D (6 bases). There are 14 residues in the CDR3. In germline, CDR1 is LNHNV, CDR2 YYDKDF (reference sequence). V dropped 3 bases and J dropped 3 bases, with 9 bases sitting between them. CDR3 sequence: CATSSGQTNQPQHF. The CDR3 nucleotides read TGTGCCACCAGCAGCGGACAGACCAATCAGCCCCAGCATTTT.

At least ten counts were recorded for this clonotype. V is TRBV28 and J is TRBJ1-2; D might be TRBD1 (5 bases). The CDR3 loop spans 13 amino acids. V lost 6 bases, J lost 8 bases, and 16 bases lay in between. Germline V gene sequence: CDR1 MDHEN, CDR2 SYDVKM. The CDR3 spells CASRSPGGRGYTF. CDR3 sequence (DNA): TGTGCCAGCAGATCCCCGGGGGGAAGGGGCTACACCTTC.

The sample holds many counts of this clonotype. DNA for the CDR3: TGTGCCAGCAGCCGCGCGGGACAGGGGACCTACGAGCAGTACTTC. Encoded protein: CASSRAGQGTYEQYF. The chain combines TRBV5-8 with TRBJ2-7; 10 nucleotides align to TRBD1. CDR1 is SGHTS, CDR2 YDEGEE, per germline. V lost 4 bases, J lost 2 bases, and 6 bases stayed unmatched. The CDR3 consists of 15 residues.

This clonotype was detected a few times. This CDR3 reads CASSLANRRELFF. CDR3 nucleotides: TGCGCCAGCAGCTTGGCCAACCGACGGGAGCTGTTTTTT. The rearrangement uses TRBV5-1 and TRBJ2-2; no definite D call. Deletions cut 0 bases from V and 9 bases from J, with 9 bases between. The CDR3 loop spans 13 amino acids. The germline V gene encodes CDR1 SGHRS and CDR2 YFSETQ.

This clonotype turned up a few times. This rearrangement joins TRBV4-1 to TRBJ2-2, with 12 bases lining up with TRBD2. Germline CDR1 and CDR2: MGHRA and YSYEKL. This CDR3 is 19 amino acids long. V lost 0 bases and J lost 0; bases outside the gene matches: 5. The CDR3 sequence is CASSQDRPSGRANTGELFF. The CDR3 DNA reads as TGCGCCAGCAGCCAAGATCGCCCTAGCGGGAGGGCGAACACCGGGGAGCTGTTTTTT.

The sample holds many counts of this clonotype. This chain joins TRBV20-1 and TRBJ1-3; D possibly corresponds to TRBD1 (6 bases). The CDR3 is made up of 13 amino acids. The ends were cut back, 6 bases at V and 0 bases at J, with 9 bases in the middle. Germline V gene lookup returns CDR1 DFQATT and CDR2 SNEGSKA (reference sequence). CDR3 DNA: TGCAGTGCCACAGGGAACTCTGGAAACACCATATATTTT. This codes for CSATGNSGNTIYF.

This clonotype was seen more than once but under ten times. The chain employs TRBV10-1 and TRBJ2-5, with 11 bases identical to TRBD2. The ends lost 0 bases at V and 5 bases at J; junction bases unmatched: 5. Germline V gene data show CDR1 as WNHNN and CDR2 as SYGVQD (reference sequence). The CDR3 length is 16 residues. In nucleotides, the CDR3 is TGCGCCAGCAGTGAGTCTATACTAGCGGGGGCTGAGACCCAGTACTTC. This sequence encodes CASSESILAGAETQYF.

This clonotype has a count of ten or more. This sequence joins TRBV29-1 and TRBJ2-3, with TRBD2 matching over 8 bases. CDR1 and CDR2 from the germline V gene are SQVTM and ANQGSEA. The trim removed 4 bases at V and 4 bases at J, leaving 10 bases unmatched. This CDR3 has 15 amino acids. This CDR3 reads CSVVYVGGAADTQYF. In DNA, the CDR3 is TGCAGCGTTGTATACGTCGGGGGGGCCGCAGATACGCAGTATTTT.

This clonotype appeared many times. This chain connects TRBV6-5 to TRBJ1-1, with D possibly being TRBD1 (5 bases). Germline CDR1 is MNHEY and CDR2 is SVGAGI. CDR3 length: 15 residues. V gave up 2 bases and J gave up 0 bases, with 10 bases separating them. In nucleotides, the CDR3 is TGTGCCAGCAGTTACACGAGGGGTCTGAACACTGAAGCTTTCTTT. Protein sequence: CASSYTRGLNTEAFF.

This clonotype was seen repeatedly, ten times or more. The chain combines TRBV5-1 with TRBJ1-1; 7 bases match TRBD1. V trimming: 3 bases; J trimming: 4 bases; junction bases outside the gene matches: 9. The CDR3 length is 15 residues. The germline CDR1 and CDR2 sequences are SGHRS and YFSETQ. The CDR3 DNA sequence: TGCGCCAGCAGCTGGGGACAGCCGCGAAGCACTGAAGCTTTCTTT. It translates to CASSWGQPRSTEAFF.

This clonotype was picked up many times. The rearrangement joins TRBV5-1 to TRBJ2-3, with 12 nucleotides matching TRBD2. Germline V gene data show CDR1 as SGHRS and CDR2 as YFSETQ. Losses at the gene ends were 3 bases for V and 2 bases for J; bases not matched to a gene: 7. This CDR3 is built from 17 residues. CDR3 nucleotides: TGCGCCAGCAGCTCCTTCGGACTAGCGGGGATCACAGATACGCAGTATTTT. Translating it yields CASSSFGLAGITDTQYF. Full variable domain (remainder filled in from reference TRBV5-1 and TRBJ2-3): KAGVTQTPRYLIKTRGQQVTLSCSPISGHRSVSWYQQTPGQGLQFLFEYFSETQRNKGNFPGRFSGRQFSNSRSEMNVSTLELGDSALYLCASSSFGLAGITDTQYFGPGTRLTVL.

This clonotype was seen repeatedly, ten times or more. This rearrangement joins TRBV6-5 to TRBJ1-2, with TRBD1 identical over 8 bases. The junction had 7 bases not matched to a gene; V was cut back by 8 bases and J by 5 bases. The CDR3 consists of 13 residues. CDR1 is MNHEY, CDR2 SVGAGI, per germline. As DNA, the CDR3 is TGTGCCAGCGGGACGGACAGGGCTTATGGCTACACCTTC. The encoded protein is CASGTDRAYGYTF.

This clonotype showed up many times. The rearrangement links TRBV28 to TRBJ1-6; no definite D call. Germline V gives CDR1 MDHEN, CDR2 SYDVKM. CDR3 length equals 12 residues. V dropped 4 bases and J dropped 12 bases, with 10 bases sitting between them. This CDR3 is CASSSEPRPLHF. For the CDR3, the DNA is TGTGCCAGCAGTTCCGAGCCAAGACCCCTCCACTTT.

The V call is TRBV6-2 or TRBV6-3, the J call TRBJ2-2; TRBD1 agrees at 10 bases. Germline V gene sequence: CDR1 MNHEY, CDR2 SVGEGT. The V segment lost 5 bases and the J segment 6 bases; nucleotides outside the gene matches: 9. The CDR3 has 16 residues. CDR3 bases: TGTGCCAGCAGTACCTACGGGACAGGGGTGTCCGGGGAGCTGTTTTTT. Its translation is CASSTYGTGVSGELFF.

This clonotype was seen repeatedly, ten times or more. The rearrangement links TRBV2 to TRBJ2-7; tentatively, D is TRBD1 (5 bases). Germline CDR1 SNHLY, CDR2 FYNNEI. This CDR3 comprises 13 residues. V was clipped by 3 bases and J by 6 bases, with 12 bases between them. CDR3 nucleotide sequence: TGTGCCAGCAGTGACACGGCTCAGGGCGAGCAGTACTTC. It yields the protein CASSDTAQGEQYF. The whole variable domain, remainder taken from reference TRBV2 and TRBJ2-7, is EPEVTQTPSHQVTQMGQEVILRCVPISNHLYFYWYRQILGQKVEFLVSFYNNEISEKSEIFDDQFSVERPDGSNFTLKIRSTKLEDSAMYFCASSDTAQGEQYFGPGTRLTVT.

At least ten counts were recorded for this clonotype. DNA for the CDR3: TGCAGTGCTAGACCGGGACGGGGCTCTGGGGCCAACGTCCTGACTTTC. This encodes CSARPGRGSGANVLTF. The V call is TRBV20-1, the J call TRBJ2-6; possibly TRBD1 or TRBD2 for D (5 bases each). This CDR3 is 16 amino acids long. Germline CDR1 and CDR2: DFQATT and SNEGSKA (reference sequence). V was pared by 2 bases and J by 0 bases, with 11 bases between.

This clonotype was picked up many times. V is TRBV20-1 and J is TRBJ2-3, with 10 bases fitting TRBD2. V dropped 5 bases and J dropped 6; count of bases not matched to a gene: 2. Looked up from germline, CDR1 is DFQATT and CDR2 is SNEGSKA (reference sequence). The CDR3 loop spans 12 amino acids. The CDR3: CSALAGVDTQYF. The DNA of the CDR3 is TGCAGTGCTCTAGCGGGGGTGGATACGCAGTATTTT.

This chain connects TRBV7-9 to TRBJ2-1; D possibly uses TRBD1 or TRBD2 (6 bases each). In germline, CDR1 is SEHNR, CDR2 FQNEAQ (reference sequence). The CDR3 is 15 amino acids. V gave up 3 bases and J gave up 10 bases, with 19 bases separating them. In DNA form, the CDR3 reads TGTGCCAGCAGCTTCGGTCCGGGGGCCAAGGGAGAGCAGTTCTTC. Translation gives CASSFGPGAKGEQFF. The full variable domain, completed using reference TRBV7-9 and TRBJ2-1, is DTGVSQNPRHKITKRGQNVTFRCDPISEHNRLYWYRQTLGQGPEFLTYFQNEAQLEKSRLLSDRFSAERPKGSFSTLEIQRTEQGDSAMYLCASSFGPGAKGEQFFGPGTRLTVL.

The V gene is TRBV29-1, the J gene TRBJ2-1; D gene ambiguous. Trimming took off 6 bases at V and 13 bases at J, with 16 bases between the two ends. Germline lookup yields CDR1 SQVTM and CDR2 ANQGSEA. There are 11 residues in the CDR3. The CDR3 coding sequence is TGCAGCGTCCAGGTGGGATCGGTCCAGTTCTTC. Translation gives CSVQVGSVQFF.

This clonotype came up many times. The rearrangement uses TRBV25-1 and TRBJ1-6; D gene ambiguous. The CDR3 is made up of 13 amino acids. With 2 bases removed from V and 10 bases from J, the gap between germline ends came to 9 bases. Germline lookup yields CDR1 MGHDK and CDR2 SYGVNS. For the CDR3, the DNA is TGTGCCAGCAGTGAAGGGAATCGCTCACCCCTCCACTTT. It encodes CASSEGNRSPLHF.

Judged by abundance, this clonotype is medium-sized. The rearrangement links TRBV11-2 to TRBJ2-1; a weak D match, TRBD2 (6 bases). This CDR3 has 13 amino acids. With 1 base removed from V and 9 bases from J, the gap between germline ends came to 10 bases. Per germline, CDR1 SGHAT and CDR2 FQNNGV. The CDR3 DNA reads TGTGCCAGCAGCTTAGTGCGGGACGGTGAGCAGTTCTTC. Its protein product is CASSLVRDGEQFF. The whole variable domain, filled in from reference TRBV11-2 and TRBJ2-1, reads EAGVAQSPRYKIIEKRQSVAFWCNPISGHATLYWYQQILGQGPKLLIQFQNNGVVDDSQLPKDRFSAERLKGVDSTLKIQPAKLEDSAVYLCASSLVRDGEQFFGPGTRLTVL.

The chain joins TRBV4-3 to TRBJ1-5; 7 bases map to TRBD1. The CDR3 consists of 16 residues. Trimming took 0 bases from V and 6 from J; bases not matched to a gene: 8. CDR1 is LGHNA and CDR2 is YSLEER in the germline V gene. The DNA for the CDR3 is TGCGCCAGCAGCCAAGATAGGGCAGGGGGTGGTCAGCCCCAGCATTTT. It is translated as CASSQDRAGGGQPQHF.